Detailed here is one T cell receptor beta chain. The antigen remains unidentified. This sample was taken from a study of memory CD4+ T cells and cytomegalovirus serostatus. In the study overall: Of the healthy Belgian adults, 9 or 10 were CMV seropositive and 24 seronegative.

Single viable CD3+CD4+CD8-CD45RO+ cells were sorted as the memory CD4+ T cells. Findings and limits, study-wide: Repertoires predicted CMV serostatus with median bootstrapped AUC of roughly 0.95.

CDR1 and CDR2 (germline): SGHTA, FQGNSA. Between the trimmed V and J ends, which lost 0 bases and 2 bases, there was a span of 11 bases. The CDR3 extends over 15 amino acids. Under the authors' procedure: Out-of-frame sequences were removed, leaving a few million distinct TCRbeta sequences. Only in-frame clones appear in the TCRdb table, and some are missing; sequencing was by immunoSEQ multiplex PCR. That table gives V, J and clone size, and the DNA gave D and trimming. This table has about 54,000 clones, 70% to 85% appearing once. This clonotype was obtained from an adult in good health and CMV-seropositive. The chain employs TRBV7-2 and TRBJ2-7; TRBD1 is a possible D gene (7 bases). The specimen was memory CD4+ T cells from blood. CDR3 nucleotide sequence: TGTGCCAGCAGCTTAGCGGCAGGGGGGACCTACGAGCAGTACTTC. Its protein is CASSLAAGGTYEQYF.